These 26 T cell receptor beta chains came from one sample sequenced in a study of CD8 T cells in ankylosing spondylitis. The antigens these receptors bind are not known. Study-level findings and limits: In ankylosing spondylitis blood, a motif of seven to nine highly homologous TCR beta variants appeared characteristic.

TCRdb re-called the 5' RACE reads through MiXCR, storing one row per CDR3 protein. The table records around 770,000 distinct CDR3 sequences, 12% of them present only once. The sequenced sample was blood, either unsorted or a sorted T cell fraction (not recorded which). Source of these receptors: a male donor with ankylosing spondylitis.

This clonotype has just a few counts. The V call is TRBV7-2, the J call TRBJ1-2; weak D call: TRBD1 (5 bases). Germline-derived CDR1 and CDR2 are SGHTA and FQGNSA. V lost 3 bases, J lost 7 bases, and 18 bases lay in between. This CDR3 has 15 residues. The CDR3 loop is CASSFVGTGRSGYTF. The CDR3 nucleotides read TGTGCCAGCAGCTTTGTGGGAACGGGGCGGAGTGGCTACACCTTC.

This clonotype was found a few times. The V and J genes are TRBV20-1 and TRBJ2-7; 12 nucleotides line up with TRBD2. This CDR3 is 14 amino acids long. J lost 2 bases, V lost 6 bases, and 5 bases had no gene match. Germline V gene data show CDR1 as DFQATT and CDR2 as SNEGSKA (reference sequence). Here the CDR3 reads CSAGLAGLPYEQYF. CDR3 DNA: TGCAGTGCAGGACTAGCGGGACTCCCCTACGAGCAGTACTTC.

This clonotype was counted only a few times. The chain joins TRBV4-3 to TRBJ2-1; D tentatively fits TRBD1 or TRBD2 (6 bases each). V was cut by 1 base and J by 6 bases, with 16 bases left in between. Germline V CDR1 and CDR2: LGHNA, YSLEER. The CDR3 spans 16 residues. The CDR3: CASSQGGAALANEQFF. CDR3 nucleotides: TGCGCCAGCAGCCAAGGGGGGGCAGCCCTAGCCAATGAGCAGTTCTTC.

This chain joins TRBV28 and TRBJ2-3; 9 nucleotides match TRBD2. Per germline, CDR1 MDHEN and CDR2 SYDVKM. V was clipped by 4 bases and J by 0 bases; unmatched bases: 8. This CDR3 region has 17 residues. This chain's CDR3 is CASSSLTSGASTDTQYF. The DNA for the CDR3 is TGTGCCAGCAGTTCACTGACTAGCGGAGCTAGCACAGATACGCAGTATTTT.

V usage is TRBV4-2 and J usage is TRBJ2-3; 8 nucleotides match TRBD2. CDR1 LGHNA and CDR2 YNFKEQ come from the germline V gene. The CDR3 runs 18 residues. V lost 6 bases, J lost 1 base, and 15 bases stayed unmatched. Written as DNA, the CDR3 is TGTGCCAGCAGAAAAGGGACTAGAAATACATTCCGCACAGATACGCAGTATTTT. It translates to CASRKGTRNTFRTDTQYF.

In DNA, the CDR3 is TGCGCCAGCAGCCAAGAAGAAGGTTACGAGCAGTACTTC. Translated: CASSQEEGYEQYF. The chain joins TRBV4-3 to TRBJ2-7; D remains unclear. Germline V gene lookup returns CDR1 LGHNA and CDR2 YSLEER. The CDR3 is 13 residues long. V shed 0 bases and J shed 4 bases, with 7 bases lying between them.

The chain has TRBV18 and TRBJ2-1; 7 nucleotides agree with TRBD1. The V segment lost 3 bases and the J segment 3 bases; nucleotides outside the gene matches: 8. This CDR3 region has 16 residues. The germline V gene encodes CDR1 KGHSH and CDR2 LQKENI. The CDR3 DNA follows: TGTGCCAGCTCACCGGTCGGGACAGCTGGCTACAATGAGCAGTTCTTC. Its translation: CASSPVGTAGYNEQFF.

In this sample, this clonotype turned up many times. The chain is built from TRBV7-2 and TRBJ2-7; D unresolved. Per germline, CDR1 SGHTA and CDR2 FQGNSA. CDR3 length: 15 amino acids. Trimming cost V 3 bases and J 5 bases, with 17 bases left between them. CDR3 DNA sequence: TGTGCCAGCAGCTTGTTTCTTACCCCGCCGAACGAGCAGTACTTC. The encoded protein is CASSLFLTPPNEQYF.

The CDR3 DNA follows: TGTGCCAGCAGTCCACCCCGGGCGACCGGGGAGCTGTTTTTT. Translation gives CASSPPRATGELFF. This sequence joins TRBV25-1 and TRBJ2-2; D remains ambiguous. The germline V gene encodes CDR1 MGHDK and CDR2 SYGVNS. The germline V and J ends were trimmed by 5 bases and 5 bases, with 12 bases remaining between them. There are 14 residues in the CDR3. Supplemented by reference TRBV25-1 and TRBJ2-2, the full variable domain reads EADIYQTPRYLVIGTGKKITLECSQTMGHDKMYWYQQDPGMELHLIHYSYGVNSTEKGDLSSESTVSRIRTEHFPLTLESARPSHTSQYLCASSPPRATGELFFGEGSRLTVL.

In this sample, this clonotype turned up a few times. The chain employs TRBV2 and TRBJ2-1; TRBD2 is a possible D gene (6 bases). Germline V gene data show CDR1 as SNHLY and CDR2 as FYNNEI. V was cut by 8 bases and J by 7 bases, with 18 bases left in between. The CDR3 runs 14 residues. The CDR3 region has the DNA TGTGCCAGCCTTCCCGGACATCGGGGGAATGAGCAGTTCTTC. Its translation: CASLPGHRGNEQFF. The whole variable domain, remainder taken from reference TRBV2 and TRBJ2-1, is EPEVTQTPSHQVTQMGQEVILRCVPISNHLYFYWYRQILGQKVEFLVSFYNNEISEKSEIFDDQFSVERPDGSNFTLKIRSTKLEDSAMYFCASLPGHRGNEQFFGPGTRLTVL.

This clonotype has at least ten counts. The rearrangement joins TRBV15 to TRBJ1-2; unclear D gene. V lost 4 bases and J lost 4, with 13 bases in between. Germline-derived CDR1 and CDR2 are LNHNV and YYDKDF (reference sequence). The CDR3 extends over 14 amino acids. The CDR3 sequence is CATSISRAFYGYTF. The CDR3, as DNA: TGTGCCACCAGCATCTCACGGGCCTTCTATGGCTACACCTTC.

V gene TRBV7-9 combines with J gene TRBJ2-7; D is perhaps TRBD1 or TRBD2 (5 bases each). The CDR3 runs 17 residues. Germline V gives CDR1 SEHNR, CDR2 FQNEAQ (reference sequence). The V gene lost 1 base and the J gene lost 1 base, with 17 bases spanning the gap. The CDR3 sequence: CASSLGGRGRGSYEQYF. The CDR3 DNA reads as TGTGCCAGCAGCTTAGGGGGACGGGGAAGAGGGTCCTACGAGCAGTACTTC.

CDR3 region: CASILGPRSYNEQFF. DNA for the CDR3: TGTGCCAGCATATTAGGACCCCGCTCCTACAATGAGCAGTTCTTC. The rearrangement joins TRBV6-2 or TRBV6-3 to TRBJ2-1; D uncertain. V was pared by 7 bases and J by 0 bases, with 13 bases between. This CDR3 is 15 amino acids long. Looked up from germline, CDR1 is MNHEY and CDR2 is SVGEGT.

Many counts were recorded for this clonotype. The chain carries TRBV20-1 and TRBJ1-2; D unclear. The V end lost 0 bases, the J end lost 4 bases, and 9 bases lay between the germline ends. The CDR3 length is 13 residues. The V gene's germline CDR1 is DFQATT and CDR2 SNEGSKA (reference sequence). As DNA, the CDR3 is TGCAGTGCTAGAGATCCGTTAGGCTATGGCTACACCTTC. This translates into CSARDPLGYGYTF.

There are a few counts of this clonotype. CDR3: CASSQSGGGTEAFF. The DNA for the CDR3 is TGCGCCAGCAGCCAGAGTGGGGGAGGCACTGAAGCTTTCTTT. The chain couples TRBV5-1 to TRBJ1-1; D may be TRBD1 (5 bases). This CDR3 comprises 14 residues. The V gene lost 4 bases and the J gene lost 4 bases, with 14 bases spanning the gap. Germline lookup yields CDR1 SGHRS and CDR2 YFSETQ.

The V call is TRBV12-3 or TRBV12-4, the J call TRBJ1-1; no clear D gene. The CDR3 runs 11 residues. Trimming shortened V by 2 bases and J by 8 bases, and 6 bases separated the two germline ends. CDR3 sequence: CASSLNAEAFF. The CDR3 region has the DNA TGTGCCAGCAGTTTAAACGCCGAAGCTTTCTTT.

The chain links TRBV10-3 to TRBJ2-1; D is unresolved. The V end was cut by 8 bases, the J end by 7 bases, with 9 bases between. This CDR3 comprises 11 residues. Germline assignment: CDR1 ENHRY and CDR2 SYGVKD. The DNA for the CDR3 is TGTGCCATCGGGCAGACGAATGAGCAGTTCTTC. This sequence encodes CAIGQTNEQFF.

This clonotype was observed a few times. The chain uses TRBV28 and TRBJ2-7; the match to TRBD1 covers 10 bases. CDR3 length: 14 amino acids. With V trimmed by 6 bases and J by 7 bases, 9 bases remained unmatched. CDR1 MDHEN and CDR2 SYDVKM come from the germline V gene. CDR3 protein: CASRAGTGVREQYF. For the CDR3, the DNA is TGTGCCAGCAGGGCCGGGACAGGGGTTAGGGAGCAGTACTTC.

The J gene is TRBJ1-1, the V gene TRBV20-1, with D tentatively TRBD1 (6 bases). This CDR3 has 13 amino acids. Germline assignment: CDR1 DFQATT and CDR2 SNEGSKA (reference sequence). Trimming took off 8 bases at V and 4 bases at J, with 17 bases between the two ends. The CDR3 protein is CSTPRGASTEAFF. The CDR3 DNA follows: TGCAGTACCCCCCGGGGGGCCAGCACTGAAGCTTTCTTT.

This clonotype was observed a few times. The chain joins TRBV7-2 to TRBJ2-5, with D possibly matching TRBD2 (6 bases). Deletions cut 3 bases from V and 5 bases from J, with 10 bases between. Germline values: CDR1 SGHTA, CDR2 FQGNSA. The CDR3 spans 13 residues. As DNA, the CDR3 is TGTGCCAGCAGCTTTCGGAGGGTGGAGACCCAGTACTTC. Translated: CASSFRRVETQYF.

Many counts were recorded for this clonotype. The rearrangement links TRBV5-1 to TRBJ2-1; 7 nucleotides align to TRBD2. The V segment lost 0 bases and the J segment 4 bases; nucleotides outside the gene matches: 10. This CDR3 has 17 residues. CDR1 SGHRS and CDR2 YFSETQ come from the germline V gene. CDR3 residues: CASSLAKVTSRYNEQFF. For the CDR3, the DNA is TGCGCCAGCAGCTTGGCGAAAGTGACTAGCCGGTACAATGAGCAGTTCTTC.

This clonotype was counted many times. The V gene is TRBV5-1, the J gene TRBJ2-1; 7 nucleotides align to TRBD2. The V gene end was trimmed by 0 bases and the J gene end by 0 bases; junction bases not matched to a gene: 3. Germline assignment: CDR1 SGHRS and CDR2 YFSETQ. The CDR3 is made up of 16 amino acids. Here the CDR3 DNA reads TGCGCCAGCAGCTTGGTTGGCGGGGGCTCCTACAATGAGCAGTTCTTC. It encodes CASSLVGGGSYNEQFF.

Ten or more counts support this clonotype. The rearrangement uses TRBV29-1 and TRBJ2-7; TRBD1 is a possible D gene (8 bases). The CDR3 spans 13 residues. Germline values: CDR1 SQVTM, CDR2 ANQGSEA. The germline V and J ends were trimmed by 2 bases and 3 bases, with 11 bases remaining between them. CDR3 coding DNA: TGCAGCGTTGAAAACAGGGGGGGCTACGAGCAGTACTTC. It is translated as CSVENRGGYEQYF.

V gene TRBV6-1 combines with J gene TRBJ1-2; 9 bases are a match to TRBD1. This CDR3 comprises 14 residues. The J segment lost 4 bases and the V segment lost 6 bases, leaving 6 bases of the junction unmatched. From germline, CDR1 is MNHNS and CDR2 SASEGT. The CDR3 nucleotides are TGTGCCAGCAGAGTGGACAGGGGCGCCTATGGCTACACCTTC. Translating gives CASRVDRGAYGYTF.

This chain uses TRBV9 with TRBJ2-2; a weak D match, TRBD1 (6 bases). V lost 3 bases to trimming and J lost 7 bases, with 25 bases between them. CDR3 length: 18 amino acids. The germline gives CDR1 SGDLS, CDR2 YYNGEE. The DNA for the CDR3 is TGTGCCAGCAGCGAGACCCCCTACACAGGGATCGGTGGCGGGGAGCTGTTTTTT. Translating gives CASSETPYTGIGGGELFF.

This clonotype appeared a few times. V gene TRBV6-5 combines with J gene TRBJ1-2; a weak D match, TRBD1 (5 bases). The germline V gene has CDR1 MNHEY and CDR2 SVGAGI. V lost 10 bases, J lost 8 bases, and 17 bases lay in between. This CDR3 comprises 12 residues. The CDR3 coding sequence is TGTGCCACCTCCGGCAGGGCTCAGGGCTACACCTTC. Encoded protein: CATSGRAQGYTF.